This record looks at one T cell receptor (beta chain) sequence and its context. Antigen unknown. TCRdb used MiXCR to reprocess the RT-PCR reads, holding one entry per CDR3 protein. Of more than 450,000 distinct CDR3 sequences in the sample, roughly 12% are singletons; the top ten hold approximately 10%. The sample belongs to a study of response to subunit inactivated influenza vaccine. Study observations and caveats: Each seasonal influenza vaccination, the authors suggested, recruits few new T cells.

The sequencing here drew on PBMCs from blood, taken on the day of vaccination. The TCR originated in a man aged 45-60 years who received an inactivated influenza vaccine.

CDR3 bases: TGTGCCAGCACCTTCAGGGAGCATTCACCCCTCCACTTT. It translates to CASTFREHSPLHF. This chain links TRBV6-2 or TRBV6-3 with TRBJ1-6, with TRBD1 as a possible D gene (5 bases). The CDR3 has 13 residues. V lost 7 bases and J 8 bases, leaving 12 bases between the germline ends. CDR1 MNHEY and CDR2 SVGEGT come from the germline V gene.